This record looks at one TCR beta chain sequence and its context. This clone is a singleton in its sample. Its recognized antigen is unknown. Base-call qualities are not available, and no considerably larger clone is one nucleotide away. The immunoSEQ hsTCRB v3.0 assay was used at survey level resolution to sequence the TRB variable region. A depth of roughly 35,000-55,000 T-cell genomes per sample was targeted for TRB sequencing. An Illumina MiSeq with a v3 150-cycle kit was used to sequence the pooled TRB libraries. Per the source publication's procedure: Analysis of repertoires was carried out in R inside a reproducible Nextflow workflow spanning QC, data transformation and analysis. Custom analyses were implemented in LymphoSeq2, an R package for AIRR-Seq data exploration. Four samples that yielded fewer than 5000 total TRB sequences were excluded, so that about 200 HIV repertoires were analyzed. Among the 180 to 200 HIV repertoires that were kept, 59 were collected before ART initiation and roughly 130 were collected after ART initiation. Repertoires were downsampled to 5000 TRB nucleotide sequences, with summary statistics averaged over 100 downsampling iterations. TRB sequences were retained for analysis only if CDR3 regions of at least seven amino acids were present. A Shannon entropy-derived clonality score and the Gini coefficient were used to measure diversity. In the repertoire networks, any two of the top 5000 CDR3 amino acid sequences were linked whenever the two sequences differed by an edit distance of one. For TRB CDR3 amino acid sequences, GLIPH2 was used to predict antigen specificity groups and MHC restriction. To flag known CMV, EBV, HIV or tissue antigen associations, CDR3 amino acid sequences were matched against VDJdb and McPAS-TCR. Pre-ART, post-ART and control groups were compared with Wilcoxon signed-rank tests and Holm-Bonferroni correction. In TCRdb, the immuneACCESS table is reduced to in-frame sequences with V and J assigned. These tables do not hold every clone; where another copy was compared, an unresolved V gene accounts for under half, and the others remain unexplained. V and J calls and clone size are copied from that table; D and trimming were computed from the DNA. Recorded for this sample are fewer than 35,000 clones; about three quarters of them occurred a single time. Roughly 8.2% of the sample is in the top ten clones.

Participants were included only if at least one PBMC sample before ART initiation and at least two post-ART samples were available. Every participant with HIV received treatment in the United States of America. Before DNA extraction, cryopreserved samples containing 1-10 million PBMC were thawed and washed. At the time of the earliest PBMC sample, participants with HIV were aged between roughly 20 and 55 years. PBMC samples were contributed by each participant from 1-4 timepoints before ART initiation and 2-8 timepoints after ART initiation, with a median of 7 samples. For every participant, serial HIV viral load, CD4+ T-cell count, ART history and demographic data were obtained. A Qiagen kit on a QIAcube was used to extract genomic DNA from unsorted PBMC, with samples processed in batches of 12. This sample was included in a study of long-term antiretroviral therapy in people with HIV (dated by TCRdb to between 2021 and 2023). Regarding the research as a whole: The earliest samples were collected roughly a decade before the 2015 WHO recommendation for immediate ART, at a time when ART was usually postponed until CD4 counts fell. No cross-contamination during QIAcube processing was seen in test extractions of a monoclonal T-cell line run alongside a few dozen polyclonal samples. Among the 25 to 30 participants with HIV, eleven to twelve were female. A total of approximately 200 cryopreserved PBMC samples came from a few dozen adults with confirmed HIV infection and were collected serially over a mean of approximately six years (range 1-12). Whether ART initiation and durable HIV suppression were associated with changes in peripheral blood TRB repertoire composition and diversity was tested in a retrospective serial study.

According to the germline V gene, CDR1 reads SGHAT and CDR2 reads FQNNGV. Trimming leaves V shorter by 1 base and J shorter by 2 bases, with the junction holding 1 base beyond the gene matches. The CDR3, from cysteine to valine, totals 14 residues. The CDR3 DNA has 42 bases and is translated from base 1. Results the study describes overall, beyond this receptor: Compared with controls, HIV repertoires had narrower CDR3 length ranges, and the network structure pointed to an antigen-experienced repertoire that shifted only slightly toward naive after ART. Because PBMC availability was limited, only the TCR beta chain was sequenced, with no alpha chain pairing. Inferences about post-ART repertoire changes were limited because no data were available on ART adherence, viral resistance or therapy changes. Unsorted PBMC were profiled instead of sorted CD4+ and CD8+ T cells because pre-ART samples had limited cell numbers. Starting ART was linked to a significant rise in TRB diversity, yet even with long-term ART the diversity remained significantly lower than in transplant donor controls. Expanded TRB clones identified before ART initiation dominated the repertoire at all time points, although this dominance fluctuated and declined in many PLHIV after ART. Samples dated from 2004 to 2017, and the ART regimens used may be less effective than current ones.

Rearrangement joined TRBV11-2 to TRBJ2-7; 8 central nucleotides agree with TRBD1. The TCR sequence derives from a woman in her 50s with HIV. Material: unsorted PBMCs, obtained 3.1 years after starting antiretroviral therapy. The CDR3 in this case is CASSLAGGAYEQYV. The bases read TGTGCCAGCAGCTTAGCAGGGGGCGCCTACGAGCAGTACGTC.